These T cell receptor beta chains were read from a single sample in a study of regulatory T cells in long-lasting Graves disease. Via MiXCR, TCRdb re-called the multiplex PCR reads, giving one row per CDR3 protein. The sample carries 350,000 to 550,000 distinct CDR3 sequences, more than 12% recorded once. These data also formed part of another study, on T cells in Graves' hyperthyroidism and ophthalmopathy.

The source material was peripheral blood mononuclear cells (PBMCs), sampled at new diagnosis, from a patient treated with antithyroid drugs. The receptors stem from a woman in her 30s with Graves disease. The CDR3 runs from the conserved cysteine through the conserved F or W. Each record gives: D gene, V gene, clone size, J gene, CDR3 DNA, CDR3 protein. A D gene is named only where the DNA matches it firmly. The size entry is marked missing in some rows and otherwise reads once, few, many or a size class.

d_call: TRBD2
v_call: TRBV5-1
clone_size: many
j_call: TRBJ2-5
cdr3_nt: TGCGCCAGCAGCTTGGTGGCGGGAGGAGGGCAAGAGACCCAGTACTTC
cdr3_aa: CASSLVAGGGQETQYF

d_call: .
v_call: TRBV7-6
clone_size: many
j_call: TRBJ2-3
cdr3_nt: TGTGCCAGCAGCTTAGGGACTGTAGATACGCAGTATTTT
cdr3_aa: CASSLGTVDTQYF

d_call: .
v_call: TRBV19
clone_size: .
j_call: TRBJ2-3
cdr3_nt: TGTGCCAGTAGTATAGTCGGGAGTCGCACAGATACGCAGTATTTT
cdr3_aa: CASSIVGSRTDTQYF

d_call: .
v_call: TRBV30
clone_size: many
j_call: TRBJ2-7
cdr3_nt: TGTGCCTGGAGTTACGACCGGACCCACGAGCAGTACTTC
cdr3_aa: CAWSYDRTHEQYF

d_call: TRBD2
v_call: TRBV7-2
clone_size: many
j_call: TRBJ2-7
cdr3_nt: TGTGCCAGCAGCTTGGCTAGCGGGAGCTCATCCTACGAGCAGTACTTC
cdr3_aa: CASSLASGSSSYEQYF

d_call: .
v_call: TRBV7-2
clone_size: many
j_call: TRBJ1-1
cdr3_nt: TGTGCCAGCAGCCGCCTACAGAACACTGAAGCTTTCTTT
cdr3_aa: CASSRLQNTEAFF

d_call: .
v_call: TRBV20-1
clone_size: few
j_call: TRBJ2-2
cdr3_nt: TGCAGTGCTGTAAGGGGGGGGAACACCGGGGAGCTGTTTTTT
cdr3_aa: CSAVRGGNTGELFF

d_call: .
v_call: TRBV20-1
clone_size: many
j_call: TRBJ1-4
cdr3_nt: TGCAGTGCTTTCAGGGAGGCTAATGAAAAACTGTTTTTT
cdr3_aa: CSAFREANEKLFF

d_call: TRBD2
v_call: TRBV5-5
clone_size: many
j_call: TRBJ2-5
cdr3_nt: TGTGCCAGCAGCTTGCTAGCGGGAGGGTCCCAAGAGACCCAGTACTTC
cdr3_aa: CASSLLAGGSQETQYF

d_call: TRBD2
v_call: TRBV30
clone_size: many
j_call: TRBJ2-1
cdr3_nt: TGTGCCTGGAGTGTAGCGGGGGAGCAGTTCTTC
cdr3_aa: CAWSVAGEQFF

d_call: TRBD2
v_call: TRBV3-1
clone_size: .
j_call: TRBJ2-3
cdr3_nt: TGTGCCAGCAGCCAAGGGACTAGCGGGTACACAGATACGCAGTATTTT
cdr3_aa: CASSQGTSGYTDTQYF

d_call: TRBD1
v_call: TRBV25-1
clone_size: .
j_call: TRBJ1-5
cdr3_nt: TGTGCCAGCAGTGAAAGAGGGGACAGGGGGAGCAATCAGCCCCAGCATTTT
cdr3_aa: CASSERGDRGSNQPQHF

d_call: .
v_call: TRBV10-3
clone_size: .
j_call: TRBJ1-5
cdr3_nt: TGTGCCATCAGTGAGTCGATATCTCAGCCCCAGCATTTT
cdr3_aa: CAISESISQPQHF

d_call: TRBD2
v_call: TRBV30
clone_size: many
j_call: TRBJ2-1
cdr3_nt: TGTGCCTGGAGTGAAGGGACTAGCGGGTATAAAAACAATGAGCAGTTCTTC
cdr3_aa: CAWSEGTSGYKNNEQFF

d_call: TRBD1
v_call: TRBV20-1
clone_size: many
j_call: TRBJ1-1
cdr3_nt: TGCAGTGCTAGAGCTGGGACAGGCACTGAAGCTTTCTTT
cdr3_aa: CSARAGTGTEAFF

d_call: .
v_call: TRBV6-1
clone_size: .
j_call: TRBJ1-3
cdr3_nt: TGTGCCAGCAGTCTCGGAGGTGGACAATCCACCATATATTTT
cdr3_aa: CASSLGGGQSTIYF

d_call: .
v_call: TRBV9
clone_size: few
j_call: TRBJ2-1
cdr3_nt: TGTGCCAGCAGCGTAGGGGGAGCTTACAATGAGCAGTTCTTC
cdr3_aa: CASSVGGAYNEQFF

d_call: .
v_call: TRBV6-1
clone_size: many
j_call: TRBJ1-2
cdr3_nt: TGTGCCAGCAGTAAGACAGATAACTATGGCTACACCTTC
cdr3_aa: CASSKTDNYGYTF

d_call: .
v_call: TRBV24-1
clone_size: few
j_call: TRBJ2-2
cdr3_nt: TGTGCCACCAGAAGCGGGACAGTCAACACCGGGGAGCTGTTTTTT
cdr3_aa: CATRSGTVNTGELFF

d_call: .
v_call: TRBV28
clone_size: many
j_call: TRBJ1-5
cdr3_nt: TGTGCCAGCAGTTATGGGATCTCCGTGGGGCAGCCCCAGCATTTT
cdr3_aa: CASSYGISVGQPQHF

d_call: TRBD1
v_call: TRBV15
clone_size: many
j_call: TRBJ2-3
cdr3_nt: TGTGCCACCAGCAGAGAGGGGACAGGGGTTTCGGATACGCAGTATTTT
cdr3_aa: CATSREGTGVSDTQYF

d_call: .
v_call: TRBV20-1
clone_size: many
j_call: TRBJ2-7
cdr3_nt: TGCAGTGCTAGACTGGGCAGGGCCCCCTACGAGCAGTACTTC
cdr3_aa: CSARLGRAPYEQYF

d_call: TRBD1
v_call: TRBV12-3/TRBV12-4
clone_size: many
j_call: TRBJ2-7
cdr3_nt: TGTGCCAGCAGAGGACAGGGATTCTACGAGCAGTACTTC
cdr3_aa: CASRGQGFYEQYF

d_call: TRBD2
v_call: TRBV3-1
clone_size: many
j_call: TRBJ2-1
cdr3_nt: TGTGCCAGTCGACTAGCGTTTACCCCAATCGAAAATTCGGTGCGGGAGCAGTTCTTC
cdr3_aa: CASRLAFTPIENSVREQFF

d_call: TRBD2
v_call: TRBV19
clone_size: .
j_call: TRBJ2-7
cdr3_nt: TGTGCCAGTAGTGGGACTAGCGGGAGTCTGAGCTCCTACGAGCAGTACTTC
cdr3_aa: CASSGTSGSLSSYEQYF

d_call: .
v_call: TRBV6-2/TRBV6-3
clone_size: many
j_call: TRBJ2-7
cdr3_nt: TGTGCCAGCAGTTACTATGGGGGCTCCTACGAGCAGTACTTC
cdr3_aa: CASSYYGGSYEQYF

d_call: TRBD1
v_call: TRBV20-1
clone_size: many
j_call: TRBJ1-2
cdr3_nt: TGCAGTCCCCGACGATCCGCCGGGACAGGGGGCGGCTACACCTTC
cdr3_aa: CSPRRSAGTGGGYTF

d_call: .
v_call: TRBV30
clone_size: many
j_call: TRBJ2-1
cdr3_nt: TGTGCCTGGAGGCCCGGGCAGCTCGCTGAGCAGTTCTTC
cdr3_aa: CAWRPGQLAEQFF

d_call: TRBD1
v_call: TRBV29-1
clone_size: many
j_call: TRBJ2-5
cdr3_nt: TGCAGCGTTGAAGAGCAAGGGACAGGGTGGGGAGAGACCCAGTACTTC
cdr3_aa: CSVEEQGTGWGETQYF

d_call: .
v_call: TRBV11-2
clone_size: many
j_call: TRBJ1-1
cdr3_nt: TGTGCCAGCAGCACCACGGACGGGCTTGAAGCTTTCTTT
cdr3_aa: CASSTTDGLEAFF

d_call: .
v_call: TRBV29-1
clone_size: many
j_call: TRBJ2-7
cdr3_nt: TGCAGCGTGGAAGCCCCCACTTACGAGCAGTACTTC
cdr3_aa: CSVEAPTYEQYF